This record looks at one T cell receptor beta chain sequence and its context. Its cognate antigen is unknown. RNA extraction and reverse transcription yielded cDNA as sequencing template. The method was immunoSEQ multiplex PCR; TCRdb's version includes in-frame clones alone and lacks a portion of them. This sample has under 130,000 clones, with about 60% found just once. These data belong to a study of CD8+ T cells in alopecia areata. General observations from the study: Relative to mice, TCR sharing across patients was less clear, a difference possibly HLA-related.

The V and J ends lost 1 base and 0 bases respectively, with 7 bases between them. Per the germline V gene, CDR1 is SEHNR and CDR2 is FQNEAQ (reference sequence). The CDR3 runs 15 residues. Sequencing input: CD4+ T cells sorted from blood. This TCR came from a human donor in good health. The J gene is TRBJ1-5, the V gene TRBV7-9; no firm D call. The CDR3, as DNA: TGTGCCAGCAGCTTAGGGCTAAGTAGCAATCAGCCCCAGCATTTT. This translates into CASSLGLSSNQPQHF.